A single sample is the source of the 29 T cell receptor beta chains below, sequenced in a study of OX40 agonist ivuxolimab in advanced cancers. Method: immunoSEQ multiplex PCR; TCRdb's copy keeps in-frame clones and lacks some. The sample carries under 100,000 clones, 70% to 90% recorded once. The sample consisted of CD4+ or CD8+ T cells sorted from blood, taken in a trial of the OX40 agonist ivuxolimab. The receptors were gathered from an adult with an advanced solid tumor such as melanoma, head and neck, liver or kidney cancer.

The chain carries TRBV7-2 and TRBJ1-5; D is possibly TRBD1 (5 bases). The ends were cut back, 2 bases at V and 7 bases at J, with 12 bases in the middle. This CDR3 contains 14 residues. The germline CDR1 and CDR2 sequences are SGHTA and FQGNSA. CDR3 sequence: CASSLNQGWQPQHF. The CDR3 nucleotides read TGTGCCAGCAGCTTAAACCAGGGTTGGCAGCCCCAGCATTTT. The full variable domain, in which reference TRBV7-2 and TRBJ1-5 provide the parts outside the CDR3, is GAGVSQSPSNKVTEKGKDVELRCDPISGHTALYWYRQSLGQGLEFLIYFQGNSAPDKSGLPSDRFSAERTGGSVSTLTIQRTQQEDSAVYLCASSLNQGWQPQHFGDGTRLSIL.

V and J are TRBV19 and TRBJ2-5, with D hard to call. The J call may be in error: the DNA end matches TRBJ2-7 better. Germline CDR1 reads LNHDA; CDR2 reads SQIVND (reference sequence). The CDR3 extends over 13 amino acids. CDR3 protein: CASSMSRSYEQYF. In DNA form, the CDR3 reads TGTGCCAGTAGTATGTCCCGCAGCTACGAGCAGTACTTC.

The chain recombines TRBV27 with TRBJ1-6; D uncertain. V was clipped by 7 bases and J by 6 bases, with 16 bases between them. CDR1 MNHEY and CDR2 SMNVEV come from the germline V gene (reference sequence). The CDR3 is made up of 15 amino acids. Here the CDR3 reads CASKPNTVVNSPLHF. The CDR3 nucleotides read TGTGCCAGCAAGCCCAATACAGTAGTTAATTCACCCCTCCACTTT.

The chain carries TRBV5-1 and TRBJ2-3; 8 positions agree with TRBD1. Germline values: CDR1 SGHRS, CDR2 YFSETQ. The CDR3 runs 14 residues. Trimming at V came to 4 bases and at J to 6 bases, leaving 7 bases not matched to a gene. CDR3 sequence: CASSPDRGGDTQYF. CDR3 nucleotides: TGCGCCAGCAGCCCTGACAGGGGTGGGGATACGCAGTATTTT.

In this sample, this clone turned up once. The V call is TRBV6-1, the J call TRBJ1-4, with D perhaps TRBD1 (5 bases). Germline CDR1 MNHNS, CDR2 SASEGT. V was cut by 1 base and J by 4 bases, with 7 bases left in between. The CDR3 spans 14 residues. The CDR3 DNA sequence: TGTGCCAGCAGTGAAGGGGGGGGTAATGAAAAACTGTTTTTT. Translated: CASSEGGGNEKLFF.

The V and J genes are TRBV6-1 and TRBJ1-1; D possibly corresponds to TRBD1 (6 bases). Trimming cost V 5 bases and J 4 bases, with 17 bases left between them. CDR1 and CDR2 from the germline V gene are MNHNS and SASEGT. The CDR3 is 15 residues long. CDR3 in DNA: TGTGCCAGCAGTCCCCAGGGGCGACAGAGCACTGAAGCTTTCTTT. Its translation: CASSPQGRQSTEAFF.

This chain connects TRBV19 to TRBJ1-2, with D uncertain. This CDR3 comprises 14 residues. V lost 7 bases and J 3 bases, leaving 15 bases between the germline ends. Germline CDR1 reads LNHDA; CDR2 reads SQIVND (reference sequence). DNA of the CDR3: TGTGCCAGTAAAATCGTCCCCGGAGACTATGGCTACACCTTC. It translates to CASKIVPGDYGYTF.

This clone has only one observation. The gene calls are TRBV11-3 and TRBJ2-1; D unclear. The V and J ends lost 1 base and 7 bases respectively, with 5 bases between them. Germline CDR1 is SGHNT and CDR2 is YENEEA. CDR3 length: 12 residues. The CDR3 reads CASSLGLNEQFF. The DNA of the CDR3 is TGTGCCAGCAGCTTAGGACTTAATGAGCAGTTCTTC.

In DNA, the CDR3 is TGTGCCAGCAGCTTCACGATTGGGGAGCAGTTCTTC. This encodes CASSFTIGEQFF. The V gene is TRBV11-2, the J gene TRBJ2-1; D is unclear. The CDR3 contains 12 residues. Germline CDR1 is SGHAT and CDR2 is FQNNGV. Between the trimmed V and J ends, which lost 3 bases and 10 bases, there was a span of 10 bases.

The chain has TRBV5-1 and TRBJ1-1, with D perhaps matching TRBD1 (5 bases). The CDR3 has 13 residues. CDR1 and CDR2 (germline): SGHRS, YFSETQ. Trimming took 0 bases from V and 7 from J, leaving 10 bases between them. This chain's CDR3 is CASSLGGGIEAFF. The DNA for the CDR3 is TGCGCCAGCAGCTTGGGGGGCGGTATTGAAGCTTTCTTT.

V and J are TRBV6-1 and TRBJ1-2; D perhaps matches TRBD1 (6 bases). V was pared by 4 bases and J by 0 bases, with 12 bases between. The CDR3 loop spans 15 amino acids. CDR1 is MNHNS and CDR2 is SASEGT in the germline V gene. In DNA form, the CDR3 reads TGTGCCAGCAGTGCCTGGACAGCTACTAACTATGGCTACACCTTC. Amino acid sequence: CASSAWTATNYGYTF.

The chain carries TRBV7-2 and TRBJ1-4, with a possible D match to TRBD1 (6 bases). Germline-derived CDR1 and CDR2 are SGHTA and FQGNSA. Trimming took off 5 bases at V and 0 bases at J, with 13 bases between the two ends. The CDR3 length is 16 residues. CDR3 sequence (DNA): TGTGCCAGCAGCCGAGCTGGGACAACAACTAATGAAAAACTGTTTTTT. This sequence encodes CASSRAGTTTNEKLFF.

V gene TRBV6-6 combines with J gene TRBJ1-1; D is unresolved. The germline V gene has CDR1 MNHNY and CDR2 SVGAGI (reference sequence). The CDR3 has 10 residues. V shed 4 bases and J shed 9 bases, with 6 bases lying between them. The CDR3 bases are TGTGCCAGCAGTTCCAGCCAAGCTTTCTTT. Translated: CASSSSQAFF.

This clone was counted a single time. The CDR3 protein is CASSFTRRDYGYTF. The CDR3 nucleotides are TGTGCCAGCAGTTTCACCCGAAGGGACTATGGCTACACCTTC. V gene TRBV6-5 combines with J gene TRBJ1-2; D not resolved. Trimming shortened V by 4 bases and J by 3 bases, and 12 bases separated the two germline ends. This CDR3 has 14 amino acids. Germline lookup yields CDR1 MNHEY and CDR2 SVGAGI.

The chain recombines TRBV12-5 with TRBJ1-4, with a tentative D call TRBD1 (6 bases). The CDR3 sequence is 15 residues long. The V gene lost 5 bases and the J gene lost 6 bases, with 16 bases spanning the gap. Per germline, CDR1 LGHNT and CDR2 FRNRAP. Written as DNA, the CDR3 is TGTGCTAGTGGTGCCCCGGACAGTGGTGATGAAAAACTGTTTTTT. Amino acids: CASGAPDSGDEKLFF.

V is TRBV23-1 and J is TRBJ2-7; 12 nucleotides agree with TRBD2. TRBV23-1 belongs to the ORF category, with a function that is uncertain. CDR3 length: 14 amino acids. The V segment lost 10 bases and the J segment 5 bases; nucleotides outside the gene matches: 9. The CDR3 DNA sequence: TGCGCCACCCCCCCTAGCGGGAGGGTCCACGAGCAGTACTTC. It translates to CATPPSGRVHEQYF.

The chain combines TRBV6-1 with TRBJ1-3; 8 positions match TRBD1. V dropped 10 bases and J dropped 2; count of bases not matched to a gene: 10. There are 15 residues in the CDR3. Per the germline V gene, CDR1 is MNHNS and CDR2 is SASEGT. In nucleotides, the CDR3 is TGTGCCACCGAGGGGGGCAGGGGGCCTGGAAACACCATATATTTT. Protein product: CATEGGRGPGNTIYF.

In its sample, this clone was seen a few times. The DNA for the CDR3 is TGTGCCAGCAGCCAGGACAGAGTTTTTCGCACAGATACGCAGTATTTT. It codes for CASSQDRVFRTDTQYF. J is TRBJ2-3 and V is TRBV7-8, with a tentative D call TRBD1 (6 bases). Trimming removed 5 bases from V and 1 base from J, with 16 bases in between. This CDR3 spans 16 amino acids. Germline CDR1 SGHVS, CDR2 FQNEAQ. Variable domain in full (rest from reference TRBV7-8 and TRBJ2-3): GAGVSQSPRYKVAKRGQDVALRCDPISGHVSLFWYQQALGQGPEFLTYFQNEAQLDKSGLPSDRFFAERPEGSVSTLKIQRTQQEDSAVYLCASSQDRVFRTDTQYFGPGTRLTVL.

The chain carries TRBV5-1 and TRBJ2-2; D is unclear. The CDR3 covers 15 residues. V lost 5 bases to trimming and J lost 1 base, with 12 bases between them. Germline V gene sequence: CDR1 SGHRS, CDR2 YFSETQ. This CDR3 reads CASRRDERNTGELFF. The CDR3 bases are TGCGCCAGCAGGCGAGATGAAAGGAACACCGGGGAGCTGTTTTTT.

The DNA of the CDR3 is TGCGCCAGCAGGGACAGGGGGTTGAGTGAAGCTTTCTTT. It is translated as CASRDRGLSEAFF. The V call is TRBV10-2, the J call TRBJ1-1; TRBD1 matches 10 bases. Germline trimming cut 6 bases from V and 7 bases from J; bases unmatched to any gene: 5. The germline gives CDR1 WSHSY, CDR2 SAAADI. This CDR3 contains 13 residues.

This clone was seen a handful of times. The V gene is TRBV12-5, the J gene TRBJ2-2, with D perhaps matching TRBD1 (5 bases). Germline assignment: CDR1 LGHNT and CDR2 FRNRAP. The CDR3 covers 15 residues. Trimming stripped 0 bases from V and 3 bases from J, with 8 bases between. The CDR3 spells CASGLVTGYTGELFF. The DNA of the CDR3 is TGTGCTAGTGGTTTGGTAACAGGCTACACCGGGGAGCTGTTTTTT.

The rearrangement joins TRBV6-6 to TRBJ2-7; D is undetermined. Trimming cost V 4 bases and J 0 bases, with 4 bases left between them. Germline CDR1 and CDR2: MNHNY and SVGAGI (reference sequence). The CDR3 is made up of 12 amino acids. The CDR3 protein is CASSSSSYEQYF. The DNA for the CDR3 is TGTGCCAGCAGTTCATCCTCCTACGAGCAGTACTTC.

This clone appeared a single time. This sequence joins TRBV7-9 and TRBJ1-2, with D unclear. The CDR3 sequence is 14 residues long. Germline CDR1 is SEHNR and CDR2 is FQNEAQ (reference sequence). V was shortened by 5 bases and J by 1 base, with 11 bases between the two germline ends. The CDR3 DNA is TGTGCCAGCAGCCCGCCAGCATTTAACTATGGCTACACCTTC. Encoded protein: CASSPPAFNYGYTF.

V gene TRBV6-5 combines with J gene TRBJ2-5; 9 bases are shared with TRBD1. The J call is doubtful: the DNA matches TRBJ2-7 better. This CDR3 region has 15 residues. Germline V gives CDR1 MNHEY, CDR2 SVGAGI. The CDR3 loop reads CASSYKQGATYEQYF. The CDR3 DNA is TGTGCCAGCAGTTACAAACAGGGGGCCACCTACGAGCAGTACTTC.

The CDR3 coding sequence is TGTGCCAGCAGCCTATCAGGGGGGAACACTGAAGCTTTCTTT. Translating it yields CASSLSGGNTEAFF. The rearrangement uses TRBV7-9 and TRBJ1-1, with 7 bases lining up with TRBD1. V dropped 5 bases and J dropped 1; count of bases not matched to a gene: 4. Germline values: CDR1 SEHNR, CDR2 FQNEAQ (reference sequence). The CDR3 is made up of 14 amino acids.

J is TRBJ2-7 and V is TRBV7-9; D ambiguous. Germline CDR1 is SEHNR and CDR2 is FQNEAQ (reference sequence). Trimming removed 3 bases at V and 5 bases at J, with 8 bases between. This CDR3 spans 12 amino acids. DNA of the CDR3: TGTGCCAGCAGCTTCCCTACCCACGAGCAGTACTTC. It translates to CASSFPTHEQYF.

The CDR3 loop reads CASSPIPGEAFF. The CDR3 DNA follows: TGTGCCAGCAGCCCCATTCCCGGTGAAGCTTTCTTT. This rearrangement joins TRBV9 to TRBJ1-1; no firm D call. The CDR3 has 12 residues. Germline CDR1 is SGDLS and CDR2 is YYNGEE. Between the trimmed V and J ends, which lost 4 bases and 7 bases, there was a span of 11 bases.

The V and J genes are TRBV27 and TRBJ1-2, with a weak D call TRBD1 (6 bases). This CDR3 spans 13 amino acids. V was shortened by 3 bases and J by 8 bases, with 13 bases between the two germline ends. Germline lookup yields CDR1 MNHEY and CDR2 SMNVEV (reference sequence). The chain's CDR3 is CASSFLGAGGYTF. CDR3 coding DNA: TGTGCCAGCAGTTTCTTGGGGGCAGGGGGCTACACCTTC.

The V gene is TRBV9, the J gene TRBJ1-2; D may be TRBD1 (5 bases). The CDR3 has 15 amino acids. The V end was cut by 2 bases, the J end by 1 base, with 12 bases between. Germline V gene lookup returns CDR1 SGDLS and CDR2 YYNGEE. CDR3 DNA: TGTGCCAGCAGCGTGGATCTGACAGTTAACTATGGCTACACCTTC. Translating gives CASSVDLTVNYGYTF.